The TCR beta chain described here comes from a study of T cells in Graves' hyperthyroidism and ophthalmopathy. V was shortened by 4 bases and J by 6 bases, with 19 bases between the two germline ends. The CDR3 runs to 17 residues. Germline V CDR1 and CDR2: MDHEN, SYDVKM. RNA transcripts served as the template for amplifying TCR beta CDR3 regions. A set of HTBI primers served as the primers for a first-round RT-PCR of the TCR CDR3. TCRdb analysed the multiplex PCR reads with MiXCR anew, one entry per CDR3 protein. The data hold 490,000 or so distinct CDR3 sequences, with around a fifth observed a single time.

The chain couples TRBV28 to TRBJ1-6; a weak D match, TRBD1 (5 bases). This clonotype was obtained from a woman in her 70s with Graves' ophthalmopathy. The specimen sequenced was blood. CDR3 residues: CASSSSGGWGLNSPLHF. DNA of the CDR3: TGTGCCAGCAGTTCTTCAGGCGGGTGGGGCCTTAATTCACCCCTCCACTTT.